The clone carrying this T cell receptor (beta chain) has a count of ten or more. Its cognate antigen is unknown. This record belongs to a study of CD8 T cells in ankylosing spondylitis. The study, taken as a whole, reports: Matched ankylosing spondylitis synovial fluid reportedly contained a significantly enriched population of disease-linked clones. Peripheral blood samples showed relatively rare disease-linked clones, and these clones were CD8+. Typical of ankylosing spondylitis blood, it appeared, was a TCR beta motif of under 10 highly homologous variants.

This CDR3 has 13 amino acids. Germline V gene lookup returns CDR1 SGHAT and CDR2 FQNNGV. J lost 3 bases, V lost 5 bases, and 2 bases had no gene match. By quantitative 5'-RACE with molecular barcodes, the TCR beta libraries were made. TCRdb passed the 5' RACE reads through MiXCR, listing each CDR3 protein once. Among around 150,000 distinct CDR3 sequences listed, about an eighth were seen once. The sequence was collected from a female donor with ankylosing spondylitis or in good health (not recorded which). Sequenced: blood, either unsorted or a sorted T cell fraction (not recorded which). This sequence joins TRBV11-2 and TRBJ1-2, with 8 nucleotides matching TRBD1. CDR3 sequence (DNA): TGTGCCAGCAGCCCGGGACAGGACTATGGCTACACCTTC. The encoded protein is CASSPGQDYGYTF.